The 26 T cell receptor beta chains below come from one sample, sequenced in a study of T cell responses to AZD1222 COVID-19 vaccine. The method was immunoSEQ multiplex PCR; TCRdb's version includes in-frame clones alone and lacks a portion of them. This sample has about 120,000 clones, with over 75% found just once. The sample was peripheral blood, taken on day 0 of AZD1222 vaccination. The source is an adult in good health.

The V and J genes are TRBV4-3 and TRBJ2-1; D ambiguous. Deletions cut 3 bases from V and 9 bases from J, with 12 bases between. Germline assignment: CDR1 LGHNA and CDR2 YSLEER. CDR3 length: 13 residues. In nucleotides, the CDR3 is TGCGCCAGCAGCCAGGCCCGTTGGGGTGAGCAGTTCTTC. Protein product: CASSQARWGEQFF.

The chain couples TRBV3-1 (or the pseudogene TRBV3-2) to TRBJ1-1; perhaps TRBD1 as D (5 bases). Trimming pared 0 bases from V and 7 bases from J, leaving 6 bases between. Germline-derived CDR1 and CDR2 are LGHDT and YNNKEL (reference sequence). The CDR3 is 12 residues long. The CDR3 coding sequence is TGTGCCAGCAGCCAAGAAAGGGGTGAAGCTTTCTTT. It translates to CASSQERGEAFF.

The chain links TRBV12-3 or TRBV12-4 to TRBJ1-5; no reliable D call. This CDR3 contains 13 residues. V was pared by 4 bases and J by 5 bases, with 9 bases between. The CDR3 loop is CASSYKDDQPQHF. The CDR3 nucleotides are TGTGCCAGCAGTTATAAGGACGATCAGCCCCAGCATTTT.

V gene TRBV7-9 combines with J gene TRBJ2-1; 14 bases match TRBD2. The V and J ends lost 4 bases and 0 bases, in that order; junction bases with no gene match: 8. CDR3 length: 19 residues. The germline V gene encodes CDR1 SEHNR and CDR2 FQNEAQ (reference sequence). CDR3 sequence reads: CASSSGLAGGSSSYNEQFF. The CDR3 DNA reads TGTGCCAGCAGCTCAGGACTAGCGGGGGGTTCTAGCTCCTACAATGAGCAGTTCTTC.

The V call is TRBV28, the J call TRBJ2-2; 10 bases align to TRBD1. Trimming at V came to 3 bases and at J to 4 bases, leaving 2 bases not matched to a gene. CDR3 length: 15 amino acids. Germline values: CDR1 MDHEN, CDR2 SYDVKM. Written as DNA, the CDR3 is TGTGCCAGCAGTTTTAGGGACAGGGGCACCGGGGAGCTGTTTTTT. Its translation: CASSFRDRGTGELFF.

This chain connects TRBV6-6 to TRBJ2-1; D unclear. This CDR3 spans 16 amino acids. Germline V gene sequence: CDR1 MNHNY, CDR2 SVGAGI (reference sequence). The V end lost 0 bases, the J end lost 6 bases, and 15 bases lay between the germline ends. As DNA, the CDR3 is TGTGCCAGCAGTTACTCAAGGTTATCGGCCGTCAATGAGCAGTTCTTC. Translation gives CASSYSRLSAVNEQFF.

J is TRBJ1-2 and V is TRBV6-5, with 7 positions matching TRBD1. Unmatched junction bases numbered 5, after V lost 1 base and J lost 3 bases. The CDR3 sequence is 15 residues long. From germline, CDR1 is MNHEY and CDR2 SVGAGI. CDR3: CASSYWGQSDYGYTF. CDR3 nucleotide sequence: TGTGCCAGCAGTTACTGGGGACAGAGCGACTATGGCTACACCTTC.

The gene calls are TRBV5-1 and TRBJ2-3; 9 bases line up with TRBD2. Germline CDR1 is SGHRS and CDR2 is YFSETQ. After removal of 2 bases from V and 0 bases from J, the junction contained 7 bases not matched to a gene. The CDR3 spans 17 residues. The CDR3 bases are TGCGCCAGCAGCTTCGCGGGACTAGCCCTTAGCACAGATACGCAGTATTTT. Its translation is CASSFAGLALSTDTQYF.

The J gene is TRBJ2-2, the V gene TRBV4-3, with a possible D match to TRBD1 (5 bases). V dropped 6 bases and J dropped 1 base, with 9 bases sitting between them. Germline CDR1 is LGHNA and CDR2 is YSLEER. The CDR3 sequence is 14 residues long. CDR3 residues: CASSHGQNTGELFF. For the CDR3, the DNA is TGCGCCAGCAGTCACGGACAGAACACCGGGGAGCTGTTTTTT.

The V gene is TRBV4-2, the J gene TRBJ2-1; the D gene is possibly TRBD2 (6 bases). The length of the CDR3 is 15 residues. CDR1 and CDR2 from the germline V gene are LGHNA and YNFKEQ. V lost 1 base to trimming and J lost 5 bases, with 12 bases between them. Here the CDR3 reads CASSQGGDVDNEQFF. The CDR3 region has the DNA TGTGCCAGCAGCCAAGGGGGGGATGTCGACAATGAGCAGTTCTTC.

The chain joins TRBV12-5 to TRBJ1-1; perhaps TRBD1 as D (5 bases). Deletions cut 1 base from V and 5 bases from J, with 11 bases between. Per the germline V gene, CDR1 is LGHNT and CDR2 is FRNRAP. The CDR3 has 14 residues. The chain's CDR3 is CASGLGQSGTEAFF. The CDR3 bases are TGTGCTAGTGGTTTGGGACAGTCAGGGACTGAAGCTTTCTTT.

The CDR3 sequence: CASSRTSGSYEQYF. CDR3 DNA: TGTGCCAGCAGTAGAACTAGCGGCTCCTACGAGCAGTACTTC. The rearrangement uses TRBV2 and TRBJ2-7; 8 bases agree with TRBD2. Trimming removed 5 bases from V and 0 bases from J; junction bases left unmatched: 3. The CDR3 consists of 14 residues. Germline lookup yields CDR1 SNHLY and CDR2 FYNNEI.

The chain couples TRBV20-1 to TRBJ2-2; no clear D gene. V lost 3 bases to trimming and J lost 1 base, with 9 bases between them. CDR1 DFQATT and CDR2 SNEGSKA come from the germline V gene (reference sequence). This CDR3 contains 14 residues. CDR3 in amino acids: CSASRDKNTGELFF. CDR3 sequence (DNA): TGCAGTGCTAGTAGAGACAAGAACACCGGGGAGCTGTTTTTT.

This chain joins TRBV9 and TRBJ1-1, with D maybe TRBD1 (6 bases). CDR3 length equals 14 residues. Trimming cost V 0 bases and J 6 bases, with 12 bases left between them. The V gene's germline CDR1 is SGDLS and CDR2 YYNGEE. The CDR3 spells CASSVGGLGAEAFF. In DNA form, the CDR3 reads TGTGCCAGCAGCGTAGGGGGGCTGGGGGCTGAAGCTTTCTTT.

This sequence joins TRBV13 and TRBJ2-3; the D gene is possibly TRBD2 (6 bases). Germline V gives CDR1 PRHDT, CDR2 FYEKMQ (reference sequence). V was shortened by 5 bases and J by 4 bases, with 19 bases between the two germline ends. The CDR3 runs to 16 residues. The CDR3 DNA reads TGTGCCAGCAGCAGGGTAGGGCTAGCGTTGTCAGATACGCAGTATTTT. This codes for CASSRVGLALSDTQYF.

The chain couples TRBV2 to TRBJ1-5; 10 bases map to TRBD1. V lost 6 bases and J lost 5; bases outside the gene matches: 7. CDR1 is SNHLY and CDR2 is FYNNEI in the germline V gene. The CDR3 runs to 15 residues. CDR3 coding DNA: TGTGCCAGCAGGGGGACAGGGGCAACATATCAGCCCCAGCATTTT. Translation: CASRGTGATYQPQHF.

This clone was seen a single time. V gene TRBV2 combines with J gene TRBJ2-3; TRBD2 matches 7 bases. This CDR3 contains 13 residues. Germline assignment: CDR1 SNHLY and CDR2 FYNNEI. V dropped 2 bases and J dropped 6; count of bases not matched to a gene: 2. For the CDR3, the DNA is TGTGCCAGCAGTGAACTCGGGGGGGATACGCAGTATTTT. Its translation is CASSELGGDTQYF.

This chain connects TRBV6-2 or TRBV6-3 to TRBJ2-3; D is tentatively TRBD1 or TRBD2 (5 bases each). The CDR3 extends over 14 amino acids. Deletions cut 0 bases from V and 8 bases from J, with 12 bases between. CDR1 and CDR2 (germline): MNHEY, SVGEGT. The CDR3: CASSYSFGTRTQYF. In nucleotides, the CDR3 is TGTGCCAGCAGTTACTCGTTTGGGACGCGTACGCAGTATTTT.

This sequence joins TRBV6-5 and TRBJ1-4; D is perhaps TRBD1 (5 bases). Trimming took 6 bases from V and 3 from J, leaving 11 bases between them. The germline gives CDR1 MNHEY, CDR2 SVGAGI. This CDR3 is 14 amino acids long. CDR3 DNA: TGTGCCAGCAGGCAGGGTTCGGCTAATGAAAAACTGTTTTTT. It is translated as CASRQGSANEKLFF.

The chain uses TRBV3-1 (or the pseudogene TRBV3-2) and TRBJ1-3; TRBD1 might be the D (5 bases). Trimming shortened V by 2 bases and J by 2 bases, and 19 bases separated the two germline ends. This CDR3 is built from 18 residues. Germline values: CDR1 LGHDT, CDR2 YNNKEL (reference sequence). The CDR3 bases are TGTGCCAGCAGCCAAAGGAGGTCAGGGTTGGTAACTGGAAACACCATATATTTT. Its protein product is CASSQRRSGLVTGNTIYF.

The V gene is TRBV1, the J gene TRBJ2-2; TRBD2 is taken as the D call from the table, unchecked against the DNA. TRBV1 has pseudogene status. The CDR3 is 17 residues long. The CDR3 spells CTSSRKIAGWGTGELFF. The CDR3 DNA is TGCACCAGCAGCCGCAAAATAGCGGGGTGGGGCACCGGGGAGCTGTTTTTT.

This sequence joins TRBV27 and TRBJ1-1; D perhaps matches TRBD1 (6 bases). The CDR3 consists of 14 residues. Trimming stripped 3 bases from V and 2 bases from J, with 10 bases between. Germline CDR1 reads MNHEY; CDR2 reads SMNVEV (reference sequence). The CDR3 sequence: CASSFPDRNTEAFF. Written as DNA, the CDR3 is TGTGCCAGCAGTTTCCCGGACAGAAACACTGAAGCTTTCTTT.

V gene TRBV4-1 combines with J gene TRBJ1-4; possible D gene TRBD1, 6 bases. The CDR3 has 14 residues. Germline V gives CDR1 MGHRA, CDR2 YSYEKL. V was pared by 4 bases and J by 8 bases, with 14 bases between. CDR3 nucleotides: TGCGCCAGCAGCCCCAGACAGGTTGGGGAAAAACTGTTTTTT. It encodes CASSPRQVGEKLFF.

CDR3 DNA: TGTGCCACCCTGGGGAGCTTAAGCACAGATACGCAGTATTTT. Its protein is CATLGSLSTDTQYF. The chain employs TRBV10-3 and TRBJ2-3; D possibly corresponds to TRBD2 (5 bases). The CDR3 loop spans 14 amino acids. V was pared by 10 bases and J by 0 bases, with 14 bases between. Germline CDR1 reads ENHRY; CDR2 reads SYGVKD.

This clone appeared once. The chain couples TRBV5-4 to TRBJ2-5; D is ambiguous. CDR3 length: 18 amino acids. The ends were cut back, 0 bases at V and 0 bases at J, with 18 bases in the middle. Germline V gene data show CDR1 as SGHNT and CDR2 as YYREEE (reference sequence). The DNA of the CDR3 is TGTGCCAGCAGCTTGGCCCTAGGACCGAATCCTGACCAAGAGACCCAGTACTTC. This encodes CASSLALGPNPDQETQYF.

This rearrangement joins TRBV19 to TRBJ2-7, with 9 bases aligning to TRBD1. Germline loops: CDR1 LNHDA, CDR2 SQIVND (reference sequence). This CDR3 has 15 amino acids. V shed 3 bases, J shed 3 bases, and the junction held 6 bases outside the gene matches. As DNA, the CDR3 is TGTGCCAGTAGTATTTGGGACAGGGCTGGCTACGAGCAGTACTTC. It is translated as CASSIWDRAGYEQYF.